These 24 T cell receptor beta chains came from one sample sequenced in a study of shared clonotypes between healthy human individuals. The protocol was immunoSEQ multiplex PCR, while the TCRdb copy is restricted to in-frame clones and leaves out a portion. The data hold roughly 700,000 clones, with roughly 70% observed a single time. The sequenced sample was memory CD4+ T cells sorted from blood. Subset defined: CD45RA-negative fraction. These receptor sequences come from a woman between 25 and 40 years old in good health.

This clone was recorded only once. A much larger clone differs by one base, so this may be a read error. The CDR3 sequence is CASSLDGSGANVLTF. The CDR3 DNA reads as TGTGCCAGCAGCTTGGACGGCTCTGGGGCCAACGTCCTGACTTTC. J is TRBJ2-6 and V is TRBV11-2; D unresolved. Germline CDR1 is SGHAT and CDR2 is FQNNGV. The CDR3 has 15 amino acids. Between the trimmed V and J ends, which lost 3 bases and 0 bases, there was a span of 6 bases. The variable domain in full, completed from reference TRBV11-2 and TRBJ2-6, reads EAGVAQSPRYKIIEKRQSVAFWCNPISGHATLYWYQQILGQGPKLLIQFQNNGVVDDSQLPKDRFSAERLKGVDSTLKIQPAKLEDSAVYLCASSLDGSGANVLTFGAGSRLTVL.

This clone showed up just a few times. Here the CDR3 reads CASSLVTTDSGNTIYF. The CDR3 region has the DNA TGTGCCAGCAGCCTGGTCACAACGGACTCTGGAAACACCATATATTTT. V usage is TRBV7-6 and J usage is TRBJ1-3; D is undetermined. Germline CDR1 SGHVS, CDR2 FNYEAQ. CDR3 length: 16 residues. With 5 bases removed from V and 0 bases from J, the gap between germline ends came to 14 bases.

Comments on this clone: A much larger clone is a single base away; this may be a read error. The J gene is TRBJ2-5, the V gene TRBV5-1; D call uncertain. CDR1 SGHRS and CDR2 YFSETQ come from the germline V gene. This CDR3 comprises 12 residues. The germline V and J ends were trimmed by 2 bases and 0 bases, with 2 bases remaining between them. This CDR3 reads CASSFDQETQYF. CDR3 in DNA: TGCGCCAGCAGCTTCGACCAAGAGACCCAGTACTTC.

This clone was found once. This rearrangement joins TRBV10-3 to TRBJ2-3; maybe TRBD2 (6 bases). The CDR3 has 13 residues. Germline V gives CDR1 ENHRY, CDR2 SYGVKD. V lost 11 bases and J 7 bases, leaving 19 bases between the germline ends. The CDR3 reads CAHSRGAGNTQYF. The CDR3 bases are TGTGCCCACAGTCGCGGGGCTGGAAATACGCAGTATTTT.

V and J are TRBV19 and TRBJ1-2; 8 bases are a match to TRBD1. This CDR3 comprises 14 residues. CDR1 and CDR2 from the germline V gene are LNHDA and SQIVND (reference sequence). Losses at the gene ends were 7 bases for V and 8 bases for J; bases not matched to a gene: 12. DNA of the CDR3: TGTGCCAGTACCAAGGGACAGGTTATACGAGGCTACACCTTC. Translation: CASTKGQVIRGYTF.

Details on this clone: Other DNA sequences in this specimen translate into the identical CDR3. The J gene is TRBJ2-6, the V gene TRBV25-1, with D unresolved. This CDR3 region has 18 residues. The V and J ends lost 3 bases and 0 bases respectively, with 15 bases between them. Germline CDR1 and CDR2: MGHDK and SYGVNS. The CDR3 nucleotides read TGTGCCAGCAGTGAGAGGAGCAGCCCCGACTCTGGGGCCAACGTCCTGACTTTC. This gives the protein CASSERSSPDSGANVLTF.

A word on this clone: The same CDR3 can be traced to other DNA sequences in this sample. The rearrangement joins TRBV19 to TRBJ2-5; maybe TRBD1 (6 bases). The CDR3 extends over 13 amino acids. Trimming took off 9 bases at V and 0 bases at J, with 11 bases between the two ends. Germline assignment: CDR1 LNHDA and CDR2 SQIVND (reference sequence). The CDR3 sequence is CASKQGNQETQYF. The CDR3 DNA follows: TGTGCCAGCAAGCAGGGGAACCAAGAGACCCAGTACTTC.

J is TRBJ1-5 and V is TRBV5-1; unclear D gene. The CDR3 runs to 14 residues. V was shortened by 1 base and J by 6 bases, with 11 bases between the two germline ends. Germline-derived CDR1 and CDR2 are SGHRS and YFSETQ. The CDR3 loop reads CASSLNTGGQPQHF. The DNA for the CDR3 is TGCGCCAGCAGCTTGAACACGGGAGGTCAGCCCCAGCATTTT.

The chain is built from TRBV28 and TRBJ2-7; 9 bases are shared with TRBD1. Trimming cost V 6 bases and J 4 bases; bases outside gene matches: 10. Germline V CDR1 and CDR2: MDHEN, SYDVKM. The CDR3 runs 15 residues. The CDR3: CASSRAGTGIYEQYF. The CDR3 coding sequence is TGTGCCAGCAGCCGGGCCGGGACAGGGATTTACGAGCAGTACTTC. Supplemented by reference TRBV28 and TRBJ2-7, the full variable domain reads DVKVTQSSRYLVKRTGEKVFLECVQDMDHENMFWYRQDPGLGLRLIYFSYDVKMKEKGDIPEGYSVSREKKERFSLILESASTNQTSMYLCASSRAGTGIYEQYFGPGTRLTVT.

J is TRBJ1-1 and V is TRBV11-3; unclear D gene. From germline, CDR1 is SGHNT and CDR2 YENEEA. This CDR3 comprises 13 residues. Trimming cost V 4 bases and J 4 bases, with 10 bases left between them. This CDR3 reads CASSSETGTEAFF. The CDR3 bases are TGTGCCAGCAGCTCCGAGACGGGCACTGAAGCTTTCTTT.

The gene calls are TRBV6-5 and TRBJ2-3; 7 bases fit TRBD2. Germline lookup yields CDR1 MNHEY and CDR2 SVGAGI. The trim removed 8 bases at V and 2 bases at J, leaving 4 bases unmatched. The CDR3 has 13 amino acids. CDR3 nucleotides: TGTGCCAGCCGCGGGACTATCACAGATACGCAGTATTTT. Encoded protein: CASRGTITDTQYF.

The V and J genes are TRBV14 and TRBJ2-3, with D maybe TRBD2 (5 bases). Per the germline V gene, CDR1 is SGHDN and CDR2 is FVKESK. Trimming removed 4 bases at V and 0 bases at J, with 11 bases between. There are 15 residues in the CDR3. CDR3 residues: CASSRWVASTDTQYF. The CDR3 coding sequence is TGTGCCAGCAGCCGGTGGGTAGCGAGCACAGATACGCAGTATTTT.

The V and J genes are TRBV7-3 and TRBJ2-1; a possible D gene is TRBD1 (6 bases). Germline-derived CDR1 and CDR2 are SGHTA and FQGTGA. There are 14 residues in the CDR3. Deletions cut 5 bases from V and 10 bases from J, with 18 bases between. The DNA for the CDR3 is TGTGCCAGCAGCGTCGAGGGGGTCGACGGGGAGCAGTTCTTC. This gives the protein CASSVEGVDGEQFF.

This clone was detected a few times. CDR3 nucleotides: TGTGCCAGCAGCTTACTAGCGGGACAAGAGACCCAGTACTTC. Residues: CASSLLAGQETQYF. V usage is TRBV11-2 and J usage is TRBJ2-5, with 9 bases matching TRBD2. The CDR3 is 14 amino acids. The V segment lost 2 bases and the J segment 2 bases; nucleotides outside the gene matches: 0. Germline V gene data show CDR1 as SGHAT and CDR2 as FQNNGV.

The chain combines TRBV10-3 with TRBJ2-2; D unclear. Trimming took 4 bases from V and 2 from J, leaving 8 bases between them. The germline V gene has CDR1 ENHRY and CDR2 SYGVKD. CDR3 size: 14 residues. The CDR3 DNA reads TGTGCCATCAGTGGGTCAGAAAACACCGGGGAGCTGTTTTTT. Translating gives CAISGSENTGELFF.

V and J are TRBV10-2 and TRBJ2-3, with 15 bases fitting TRBD2. CDR3 size: 18 residues. Germline lookup yields CDR1 WSHSY and CDR2 SAAADI. With V trimmed by 8 bases and J by 4 bases, 13 bases remained unmatched. This CDR3 reads CASLIQPGLAGGPDTQYF. CDR3 bases: TGCGCCAGCCTCATTCAGCCGGGACTAGCGGGAGGTCCAGATACGCAGTATTTT.

The chain combines TRBV5-6 with TRBJ2-1; the D gene is possibly TRBD1 (6 bases). V gave up 5 bases and J gave up 0 bases, with 15 bases separating them. The CDR3 is 16 amino acids. The germline gives CDR1 SGHDT, CDR2 YYEEEE. CDR3 region: CASSGLGHSSYNEQFF. The CDR3 DNA follows: TGTGCCAGCAGTGGCCTGGGACACAGCTCCTACAATGAGCAGTTCTTC.

V gene TRBV28 combines with J gene TRBJ2-2; TRBD2 aligns across 13 bases. The J segment lost 6 bases and the V segment lost 9 bases, leaving 4 bases of the junction unmatched. The CDR3 covers 14 residues. Germline CDR1 MDHEN, CDR2 SYDVKM. CDR3 DNA: TGTGCCAGTCGGACTAGCGGGAGTGCCGGGGAGCTGTTTTTT. This codes for CASRTSGSAGELFF.

The CDR3 bases are TGTGCCTGGTTGACAGGGGGCTCGATTGAAGCTTTCTTT. It yields the protein CAWLTGGSIEAFF. V gene TRBV30 combines with J gene TRBJ1-1, with TRBD1 matching over 10 bases. Looked up from germline, CDR1 is GTSNPN and CDR2 is SVGIG (reference sequence). The CDR3 runs 13 residues. After removal of 5 bases from V and 7 bases from J, the junction contained 7 bases not matched to a gene.

This sequence joins TRBV19 and TRBJ1-1; D is ambiguous. The CDR3 has 15 amino acids. V was shortened by 7 bases and J by 2 bases, with 17 bases between the two germline ends. Germline values: CDR1 LNHDA, CDR2 SQIVND (reference sequence). The CDR3 region is CASINPRLLNTEAFF. DNA of the CDR3: TGTGCCAGTATCAATCCGAGACTCCTCAACACTGAAGCTTTCTTT.

The chain couples TRBV30 to TRBJ2-7; the D gene is possibly TRBD2 (7 bases). In germline, CDR1 is GTSNPN, CDR2 SVGIG (reference sequence). Trimming left V 2 bases short and J 7 bases short, with 18 bases between. The CDR3 runs 14 residues. In DNA, the CDR3 is TGTGCCTGGAGTATTGGGGGGGCGGTGAGTGAGCAGTACTTC. This encodes CAWSIGGAVSEQYF. Full variable domain (outside the CDR3, taken from reference TRBV30 and TRBJ2-7): SQTIHQWPATLVQPVGSPLSLECTVEGTSNPNLYWYRQAAGRGLQLLFYSVGIGQISSEVPQNLSASRPQDRQFILSSKKLLLSDSGFYLCAWSIGGAVSEQYFGPGTRLTVT.

This clone was detected ten times or more. This CDR3 is CASSAGTSFYEQYF. For the CDR3, the DNA is TGTGCCAGCAGCGCCGGGACTAGTTTCTACGAGCAGTACTTC. The chain has TRBV7-8 and TRBJ2-7; 8 nucleotides agree with TRBD2. Germline V lookup: CDR1 SGHVS, CDR2 FQNEAQ. Germline trimming cut 5 bases from V and 3 bases from J; bases unmatched to any gene: 6. The CDR3 has 14 residues.

The rearrangement links TRBV4-1 to TRBJ1-4, with D possibly being TRBD1 (5 bases). Trimming pared 7 bases from V and 0 bases from J, leaving 15 bases between. Looked up from germline, CDR1 is MGHRA and CDR2 is YSYEKL. The CDR3 is 16 residues long. The CDR3 nucleotides are TGCGCCAGCAAGGGGCCGCTACTGACAACTAATGAAAAACTGTTTTTT. Protein product: CASKGPLLTTNEKLFF.

This chain connects TRBV13 to TRBJ2-7; possible D gene TRBD1, 5 bases. Trimming stripped 2 bases from V and 8 bases from J, with 16 bases between. The CDR3 is 14 residues long. CDR1 is PRHDT, CDR2 FYEKMQ, per germline (reference sequence). The CDR3 loop is CASSLNGRVGKQYF. CDR3 nucleotides: TGTGCCAGCAGCTTAAACGGCAGGGTTGGTAAGCAGTACTTC.